The 32 T cell receptor beta chains presented below share a single source sample, sequenced in a study of tumor-infiltrating lymphocytes in primary liver carcinoma. Bulk tissue was left unsorted, and RNA and DNA were co-extracted from 20-30 mg of it. A primer in the constant region served to generate TCR beta cDNA from 450 to 650 ng of total RNA. Three nested multiplex PCR rounds of slightly modified ARM-PCR generated TCR beta libraries. It was with TRBV1-TRBV30 forward primers and a C-beta reverse primer that the first two PCR rounds were run, at around 11 cycles each. MiXCR, run by TCRdb on the multiplex PCR reads, gives a single entry per CDR3 protein. The data show about 100,000 distinct CDR3 sequences, around three quarters seen once. Sample: liver tumor tissue from sampling region 5. The subset denotes: tumor region T5, tumor centre. These receptors originate from a woman in her sixties with primary liver carcinoma and hepatitis B virus infection.

This clonotype turned up a few times. Sequence at one end of the junction differs from germline and may be a read error. V is TRBV28 and J is TRBJ2-7, with TRBD1 identical over 7 bases. Germline V gives CDR1 MDHEN, CDR2 SYDVKM. The CDR3 is 15 amino acids. CDR3 residues: CASSRDSASSYVQYF. CDR3 sequence (DNA): TGTGCCAGCAGTCGGGACAGCGCGAGCTCCTACGTGCAGTACTTC. Based on the CDR3 plus reference TRBV28 and TRBJ2-7, the full variable domain is DVKVTQSSRYLVKRTGEKVFLECVQDMDHENMFWYRQDPGLGLRLIYFSYDVKMKEKGDIPEGYSVSREKKERFSLILESASTNQTSMYLCASSRDSASSYVQYFGPGTRLTVT.

The rearrangement links TRBV29-1 to TRBJ2-1; 10 nucleotides align to TRBD2. The ends lost 7 bases at V and 9 bases at J; junction bases unmatched: 12. The CDR3 has 14 residues. Germline values: CDR1 SQVTM, CDR2 ANQGSEA. The CDR3 protein is CSAGSGTSASEQFF. In nucleotides, the CDR3 is TGCAGCGCCGGATCCGGGACTAGCGCCAGTGAGCAGTTCTTC.

CDR3 sequence reads: CASSHRYEQYF. The CDR3 DNA is TGTGCCAGCAGCCATAGGTACGAGCAGTACTTC. V usage is TRBV28 and J usage is TRBJ2-7; unclear D gene. Per the germline V gene, CDR1 is MDHEN and CDR2 is SYDVKM. The germline V and J ends were trimmed by 6 bases and 4 bases, with 7 bases remaining between them. This CDR3 is 11 amino acids long.

This chain uses TRBV28 with TRBJ1-2, with no clear D. Trimming took 5 bases from V and 4 from J, leaving 8 bases between them. The CDR3 runs to 12 residues. Germline V gene sequence: CDR1 MDHEN, CDR2 SYDVKM. CDR3 coding DNA: TGTGCCAGCAGTGAACTCCCCTATGGCTACACCTTC. This gives the protein CASSELPYGYTF.

To note about this clonotype: One end of the junction is discordant with germline, which a read error may explain. The V and J genes are TRBV28 and TRBJ2-3; D possibly corresponds to TRBD2 (5 bases). The CDR3 is made up of 17 amino acids. Germline V gene sequence: CDR1 MDHEN, CDR2 SYDVKM. The CDR3 sequence: CACSFTRVTSSTDTQYF. CDR3 coding DNA: TGTGCCTGCAGTTTTACGAGGGTCACCTCTAGCACAGATACGCAGTATTTT.

This rearrangement joins TRBV11-3 to TRBJ1-1; D call uncertain. CDR1 is SGHNT and CDR2 is YENEEA in the germline V gene. V lost 5 bases, J lost 3 bases, and 19 bases lay in between. The CDR3 runs 16 residues. As DNA, the CDR3 is TGTGCCAGCAGCATGGATGGTCTTGGAGGTGACACTGAAGCTTTCTTT. As protein: CASSMDGLGGDTEAFF.

On this clonotype itself: The CDR3 end shows no conserved phenylalanine or tryptophan, and so a read error is likely. The chain employs TRBV11-2 and TRBJ2-3, with TRBD2 matching over 10 bases. Germline CDR1 SGHAT, CDR2 FQNNGV. Trimming cost V 7 bases and J 0 bases; bases outside gene matches: 13. The CDR3 totals 18 residues. CDR3 protein: CASTTGASGRGSTDTQYL. The CDR3 region has the DNA TGTGCCAGCACCACGGGGGCTAGCGGGAGAGGGAGCACAGATACGCAGTATTTG.

This clonotype was seen ten or more times. One junction end disagrees with the germline gene, perhaps due to a read error. The rearrangement uses TRBV12-3 or TRBV12-4 and TRBJ2-1; D remains ambiguous. This CDR3 comprises 12 residues. In DNA form, the CDR3 reads TGTGCCAGCAGTACATCGTACAGTGAGCAGTTCTTC. Translation gives CASSTSYSEQFF.

For this clonotype: A much larger clonotype is one base distant, so this may be a read error. The rearrangement joins TRBV30 to TRBJ2-1; D gene uncertain. In germline, CDR1 is GTSNPN, CDR2 SVGIG (reference sequence). V dropped 4 bases and J dropped 3 bases, with 19 bases sitting between them. This CDR3 is 16 amino acids long. In DNA, the CDR3 is TGTGCCTGGATGACGGTTGGGCTATTCAGCTACAATGAGCAGTTCTTC. The encoded protein is CAWMTVGLFSYNEQFF.

On this clonotype itself: At one end, the junction sequence differs from germline, possibly due to a read error. The genes are TRBV6-1 and TRBJ1-2; D gene ambiguous. This CDR3 is 18 amino acids long. The V gene's germline CDR1 is MNHNS and CDR2 SASEGT. CDR3 amino acids: CASSDHLRKGSSKDGYTF. As DNA, the CDR3 is TGTGCTAGCAGTGATCACCTTCGGAAGGGAAGTAGTAAGGATGGCTACACCTTC.

Concerning this clonotype itself: It may be a read error: a sequence one base away is much more abundant. The chain joins TRBV5-8 to TRBJ1-5; TRBD1 matches 9 bases. The V gene's germline CDR1 is SGHTS and CDR2 YDEGEE. V lost 0 bases to trimming and J lost 6 bases; unmatched junction nucleotides: 7. This CDR3 has 16 amino acids. The CDR3 region has the DNA TGTGCCAGCAGCTTGGGACAGGGGGTGGTGGGTCAGCCCCAGCATTTT. It specifies CASSLGQGVVGQPQHF.

The V and J genes are TRBV28 and TRBJ2-5; D is uncertain. V lost 6 bases to trimming and J lost 11 bases, with 22 bases between them. This CDR3 region has 14 residues. The germline CDR1 and CDR2 sequences are MDHEN and SYDVKM. In DNA, the CDR3 is TGTGCCAGCAGCCACCAGGTGGCCAACAATGAACAGTACTTC. Translated, it gives CASSHQVANNEQYF.

As concerns this clonotype: Sequence at one end of the junction differs from germline and may be a read error. This chain joins TRBV11-2 and TRBJ2-7, with D uncertain. The CDR3 has 12 amino acids. CDR1 and CDR2 (germline): SGHAT, FQNNGV. The chain's CDR3 is CVSSSVGHEQYF. In DNA form, the CDR3 reads TGTGTCAGCAGCTCCGTGGGTCACGAGCAGTACTTC. Together with reference TRBV11-2 and TRBJ2-7, the CDR3 gives the full variable domain: EAGVAQSPRYKIIEKRQSVAFWCNPISGHATLYWYQQILGQGPKLLIQFQNNGVVDDSQLPKDRFSAERLKGVDSTLKIQPAKLEDSAVYLCVSSSVGHEQYFGPGTRLTVT.

CDR3 nucleotides: TGCAGCGGTTCGCGGGAACTTCGACTAGCGGGCGGCAATGAGCAGTTCTTC. It specifies CSGSRELRLAGGNEQFF. This rearrangement joins TRBV29-1 to TRBJ2-1, with 10 positions matching TRBD2. Germline V lookup: CDR1 SQVTM, CDR2 ANQGSEA. The CDR3 contains 17 residues. With V trimmed by 7 bases and J by 6 bases, 18 bases remained unmatched.

On this clonotype itself: At one boundary the junction diverges from the germline segment, which might be a read error. The V call is TRBV29-1, the J call TRBJ1-1; 7 nucleotides match TRBD1. Germline V gives CDR1 SQVTM, CDR2 ANQGSEA. This CDR3 contains 14 residues. This chain's CDR3 is CSVDLGGESTEVFF. In DNA form, the CDR3 reads TGCAGCGTTGATCTAGGGGGCGAGAGCACTGAAGTTTTCTTT. Using reference TRBV29-1 and TRBJ1-1 for the parts outside the CDR3, the full variable domain is SAVISQKPSRDICQRGTSLTIQCQVDSQVTMMFWYRQQPGQSLTLIATANQGSEATYESGFVIDKFPISRPNLTFSTLTVSNMSPEDSSIYLCSVDLGGESTEVFFGQGTRLTVV.

This chain uses TRBV29-1 with TRBJ1-2; TRBD1 matches at 9 bases. The CDR3 has 14 residues. In germline, CDR1 is SQVTM, CDR2 ANQGSEA. The CDR3 here is CIAPPGDRAGGYTF. The CDR3 coding sequence is TGCATCGCCCCCCCCGGGGACAGGGCGGGTGGCTACACCTTC.

Notes on this clonotype: The CDR3 end shows no conserved phenylalanine or tryptophan, and so a read error is likely. The DNA is omitted, as the CDR3 cannot be located on it reliably, and the CDR3 follows TCRdb's listing. The chain couples TRBV28 to TRBJ2-3; TRBD2, the D gene given by the table, was not confirmed from the DNA. The CDR3 extends over 15 residues, inclusive of both ends. The germline CDR1 and CDR2 sequences are MDHEN and SYDVKM. CDR3 sequence: CASSLESGGTDTQYL.

The J gene is TRBJ1-2, the V gene TRBV29-1; TRBD1 might be the D (6 bases). Germline V CDR1 and CDR2: SQVTM, ANQGSEA. The CDR3 consists of 12 residues. With 8 bases removed from V and 6 bases from J, the gap between germline ends came to 16 bases. This CDR3 reads CSPGTGNHGYTF. The CDR3 region has the DNA TGCAGCCCCGGAACAGGGAACCATGGCTACACCTTC.

This clonotype has at least ten counts. This chain uses TRBV28 with TRBJ2-7, with D unclear. Per the germline V gene, CDR1 is MDHEN and CDR2 is SYDVKM. V was clipped by 6 bases and J by 3 bases, with 9 bases between them. This CDR3 spans 12 amino acids. The CDR3 loop reads CASSPVRYEQYF. CDR3 nucleotide sequence: TGTGCCAGCAGCCCAGTGCGCTACGAGCAGTACTTC.

This chain joins TRBV12-3 or TRBV12-4 and TRBJ2-1; no clear D. V was clipped by 6 bases and J by 3 bases, with 15 bases between them. CDR3 length: 15 amino acids. The CDR3 DNA follows: TGTGCCAGCAGCCAGCGTAGTGAGTTCTACAATGAGCAGTTCTTC. Protein: CASSQRSEFYNEQFF.

In this sample, this clonotype turned up many times. J is TRBJ1-6 and V is TRBV28; weak D call: TRBD1 (5 bases). Germline V gene data show CDR1 as MDHEN and CDR2 as SYDVKM. CDR3 length equals 14 residues. The V gene lost 9 bases and the J gene lost 4 bases, with 13 bases spanning the gap. This CDR3 reads CASRLTDYNSPLHF. The CDR3 bases are TGTGCCAGTCGGTTGACAGATTATAATTCACCCCTCCACTTT.

J is TRBJ2-7 and V is TRBV5-6; TRBD2 aligns across 7 bases. The CDR3 sequence is 15 residues long. J lost 4 bases, V lost 6 bases, and 13 bases had no gene match. The germline CDR1 and CDR2 sequences are SGHDT and YYEEEE. The CDR3 sequence: CASNSRIAGSYEQYF. The CDR3, as DNA: TGTGCCAGCAACTCCCGGATAGCGGGCTCATACGAGCAGTACTTC.

With respect to this clonotype: The conserved closing phenylalanine or tryptophan is absent in this CDR3, likely reflecting a read error. Written as DNA, the CDR3 is TGTGCCAGCAGCTCAGGCCCGGACAGGGGAGCGTACTATGGAAACACCATATATTCT. This sequence encodes CASSSGPDRGAYYGNTIYS. The chain uses TRBV11-2 and TRBJ1-3; 9 bases are shared with TRBD1. The CDR3 sequence is 19 residues long. Germline V lookup: CDR1 SGHAT, CDR2 FQNNGV. V trimming: 4 bases; J trimming: 3 bases; junction bases outside the gene matches: 16.

Comments on this clonotype: Compared with germline, one end of the junction differs, possibly owing to a read error. The rearrangement links TRBV11-2 to TRBJ2-2; D is ambiguous. Germline V gene data show CDR1 as SGHAT and CDR2 as FQNNGV. The CDR3 has 13 amino acids. The CDR3 sequence is CVSSFDSTGELFF. CDR3 nucleotide sequence: TGTGTCAGCAGCTTTGATAGTACTGGGGAGCTGTTTTTT.

With respect to this clonotype: At one end, the junction sequence differs from germline, possibly due to a read error. The rearrangement links TRBV11-3 to TRBJ1-2; a possible D gene is TRBD1 (5 bases). This CDR3 region has 15 residues. In germline, CDR1 is SGHNT, CDR2 YENEEA. CDR3 residues: CASSLGTANPHGYIF. As DNA, the CDR3 is TGTGCCAGCAGCCTCGGGACTGCCAATCCCCACGGCTACATCTTC. The variable domain in full, with the rest retrieved from reference TRBV11-3 and TRBJ1-2, is EAGVVQSPRYKIIEKKQPVAFWCNPISGHNTLYWYLQNLGQGPELLIRYENEEAVDDSQLPKDRFSAERLKGVDSTLKIQPAELGDSAVYLCASSLGTANPHGYIFGSGTRLTVV.

This clonotype occurred many times. This rearrangement joins TRBV7-9 to TRBJ2-7; D is uncertain. CDR3 size: 11 residues. V lost 5 bases, J lost 1 base, and 3 bases lay in between. Germline V gene sequence: CDR1 SEHNR, CDR2 FQNEAQ (reference sequence). The CDR3 protein is CASSVSYEQYF. The CDR3, as DNA: TGTGCCAGCAGCGTATCCTACGAGCAGTACTTC.

In this sample, this clonotype turned up once. A read error is likely, as this CDR3 ends without the conserved phenylalanine or tryptophan. The DNA is omitted, as the CDR3 cannot be located on it reliably, and the CDR3 follows TCRdb's listing. The V call is TRBV11-2, the J call TRBJ2-7; TRBD2 is the table's D call and was not checked against the DNA. The CDR3 has 14 residues if both end residues are counted. Germline V gives CDR1 SGHAT, CDR2 FQNNGV. CDR3 in amino acids: CASSPSGTGAEQYL.

Of note for this clonotype: One end of the junction does not line up with germline, which may come from a read error. The rearrangement links TRBV5-1 to TRBJ1-1, with D maybe TRBD1 (6 bases). The CDR3 extends over 15 amino acids. Per germline, CDR1 SGHRS and CDR2 YFSETQ. CDR3 sequence: CASSLLGHKNTEALF. The CDR3 nucleotides read TGCGCCAGCAGCTTGCTGGGACACAAGAACACTGAAGCTCTCTTT.

Remarks on this clonotype: A much larger clone is a single base away; this may be a read error. The chain couples TRBV7-9 to TRBJ1-1, with a possible D match to TRBD1 (5 bases). The CDR3 has 16 residues. Germline V gives CDR1 SEHNR, CDR2 FQNEAQ (reference sequence). V was clipped by 2 bases and J by 2 bases, with 15 bases between them. In DNA, the CDR3 is TGTGCCAGCAGCTTATATCAAGACAGCCTAAACACTGAAGCTTTCTTT. Translated, it gives CASSLYQDSLNTEAFF.

Of note for this clonotype: At one end, the junction sequence differs from germline, possibly due to a read error. The chain links TRBV4-2 to TRBJ2-7; a weak D match, TRBD2 (6 bases). This CDR3 is built from 17 residues. Germline lookup yields CDR1 LGHNA and CDR2 YNFKEQ. The CDR3 sequence is CANSQDFRGTSSYEQYF. The CDR3 region has the DNA TGTGCTAACAGCCAAGATTTTCGCGGGACGAGCTCCTACGAACAGTACTTC.

As concerns this clonotype: A read error may explain this, as a much larger clone is one base away. CDR3 nucleotide sequence: TGTGCCAGCAGTCCCTGGAAGGGGTCTACTGAAAAACTGTTTTTT. Translation gives CASSPWKGSTEKLFF. The chain has TRBV12-3 or TRBV12-4 and TRBJ1-4, with D maybe TRBD1 (5 bases). CDR3 length: 15 residues. V was pared by 5 bases and J by 7 bases, with 17 bases between.

As regards this clonotype: A much larger clone is a single base away; this may be a read error. V usage is TRBV5-6 and J usage is TRBJ2-3; D gene unclear. V was shortened by 6 bases and J by 0 bases, with 8 bases between the two germline ends. There are 13 residues in the CDR3. Germline V CDR1 and CDR2: SGHDT, YYEEEE. CDR3 loop: CASIRLSTDTQYF. CDR3 nucleotides: TGTGCCAGCATCAGACTGAGCACAGATACGCAGTATTTT.